This paragraph covers one T cell receptor beta chain sequence. This sample is part of a study of OX40 agonist ivuxolimab in advanced cancers. Study-level information: Dose-escalation subjects each had hepatocellular carcinoma, melanoma, renal cell or head and neck cancer.

The length of the CDR3 is 12 residues. The germline gives CDR1 MNHEY, CDR2 SVGAGI. V lost 4 bases and J lost 9, with 11 bases in between. Sequencing was performed with immunoSEQ multiplex PCR; in TCRdb, only in-frame clones are kept and a portion is missing. The sample yields some 95,000 clones, 87% seen once. The V call is TRBV6-5, the J call TRBJ2-3; the D is unclear. This receptor was identified in an adult with an advanced solid tumor such as melanoma, head and neck, liver or kidney cancer. The source was CD4+ or CD8+ T cells sorted from blood, collected in a trial of the OX40 agonist ivuxolimab. CDR3 protein: CASSSQSDTQYF. CDR3 DNA: TGTGCCAGCAGTTCCCAGTCGGACACGCAGTATTTT.